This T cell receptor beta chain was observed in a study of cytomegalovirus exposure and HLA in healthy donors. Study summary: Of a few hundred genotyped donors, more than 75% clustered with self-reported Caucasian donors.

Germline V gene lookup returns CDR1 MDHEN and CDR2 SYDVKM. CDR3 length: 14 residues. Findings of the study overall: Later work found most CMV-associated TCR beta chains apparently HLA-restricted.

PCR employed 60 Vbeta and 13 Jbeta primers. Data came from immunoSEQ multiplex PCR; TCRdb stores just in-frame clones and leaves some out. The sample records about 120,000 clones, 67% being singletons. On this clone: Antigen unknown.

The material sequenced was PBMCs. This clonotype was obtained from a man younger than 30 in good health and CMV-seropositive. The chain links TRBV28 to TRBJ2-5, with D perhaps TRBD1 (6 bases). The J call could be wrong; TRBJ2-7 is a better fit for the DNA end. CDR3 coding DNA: TGTGCCAGCAGTTTGGGGCTAGGGGGTTACGAGCAGTACTTC. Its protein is CASSLGLGGYEQYF.